The T cell receptor (beta chain) under discussion was sequenced for a study of OX40 agonist ivuxolimab in advanced cancers. Turning to the study itself: Patients were treated with ivuxolimab, an agonistic anti-OX40 (CD134) antibody.

With 5 bases clipped from V and 7 bases from J, the junction kept 9 bases outside the gene matches. The V gene's germline CDR1 is SGHAT and CDR2 FQNNGV. The CDR3 spans 16 residues. Method: immunoSEQ multiplex PCR; TCRdb's copy keeps in-frame clones and lacks some. The sample includes 30,000 to 45,000 clones, about 89% seen only once; the top ten take 25% to 35%. The receptor comes from an adult with an advanced solid tumor such as melanoma, head and neck, liver or kidney cancer. The sample was CD4+ or CD8+ T cells sorted from blood, taken in a trial of the OX40 agonist ivuxolimab. The rearrangement joins TRBV11-2 to TRBJ2-1, with 12 bases aligning to TRBD2. CDR3 nucleotide sequence: TGTGCCAGCAGCCGGACTAGCGGGGAAGTACGGAATGAGCAGTTCTTC. Translating gives CASSRTSGEVRNEQFF.